This TCR beta chain was documented in a study of read filtering for tumor transcriptome and immune sequencing. This library used around 0.4 ug RNA and molecular barcoded adaptors spanning alpha/delta and beta/gamma chains. TCRdb reanalysed the reads using MiXCR and keeps one entry per CDR3 protein. The sample lists about 86,000 distinct CDR3 sequences; approximately 13% were seen once. CDR3 length equals 15 residues. The germline CDR1 and CDR2 sequences are SQVTM and ANQGSEA. V lost 6 bases to trimming and J lost 8 bases; unmatched junction nucleotides: 16. Every patient had bone marrow sampled while the disease was active. Regarding the study as a whole: The CD138-negative fraction was mixed bone marrow immune cells, not pure T cells. Single-read clonotypes: 80% to 90% of IR-seq clonotypes (roughly 4% of reads), about 70% of RNA-seq clonotypes (under 50% of reads).

Details on this clonotype: Its antigen is undetermined.

The chain employs TRBV29-1 and TRBJ2-1, with 7 bases lining up with TRBD2. The receptor's source is a donor at least 40 years old with multiple myeloma. Input material: a population of CD138-negative cells sorted from bone marrow. CDR3 DNA: TGCAGCGTCGGTACCACTGGCGTGAGCGGGGATGAGCAGTTCTTC. Its protein product is CSVGTTGVSGDEQFF.